One and the same sample provided the 30 T cell receptor beta chains below, sequenced in a study of beta chain features in type 1 diabetes. Expressed TCRB transcripts got sequenced, as all isolated RNA was reverse transcribed. Some clones are missing from TCRdb's copy, which holds only in-frame ones; the method was immunoSEQ multiplex PCR. The sample contains over 350,000 clones, over 13% of which appear only once. Material for sequencing was naive CD4+ T cells from blood. Receptors originate from a woman between 18 and 29 years old in good health.

The chain employs TRBV28 and TRBJ2-7; 7 nucleotides line up with TRBD1. CDR1 MDHEN and CDR2 SYDVKM come from the germline V gene. This CDR3 spans 14 amino acids. The V segment lost 7 bases and the J segment 6 bases; nucleotides outside the gene matches: 12. The CDR3: CASTEPGQRREQYF. CDR3 nucleotides: TGTGCCAGCACTGAACCGGGACAGCGACGCGAGCAGTACTTC.

J is TRBJ1-1 and V is TRBV6-5, with a possible D match to TRBD1 (5 bases). The CDR3 has 13 amino acids. The germline V gene encodes CDR1 MNHEY and CDR2 SVGAGI. Trimming stripped 4 bases from V and 3 bases from J, with 9 bases between. This CDR3 is CASSSPGDTEAFF. CDR3 DNA sequence: TGTGCCAGCAGTTCCCCGGGGGACACTGAAGCTTTCTTT.

This clone was counted at least ten times. The same CDR3 also results from other DNA sequences found in this sample. V gene TRBV18 combines with J gene TRBJ1-1; TRBD1 matches at 8 bases. Germline V gives CDR1 KGHSH, CDR2 LQKENI. The CDR3 is 14 residues long. Trimming took 3 bases from V and 0 from J; bases not matched to a gene: 0. The CDR3 DNA reads as TGTGCCAGCTCACCGGACAGGGTGAACACTGAAGCTTTCTTT. This translates into CASSPDRVNTEAFF.

Only a few counts were recorded for this clone. J is TRBJ2-1 and V is TRBV9, with 11 positions matching TRBD2. Germline V gene lookup returns CDR1 SGDLS and CDR2 YYNGEE. The V segment lost 0 bases and the J segment 8 bases; nucleotides outside the gene matches: 16. CDR3 size: 19 residues. The CDR3 protein is CASSVVGATGTSGVDEQFF. The CDR3 DNA reads as TGTGCCAGCAGCGTAGTAGGGGCAACCGGGACTAGCGGTGTGGATGAGCAGTTCTTC.

The chain couples TRBV7-2 to TRBJ2-5, with 10 bases fitting TRBD2. Trimming removed 2 bases from V and 6 bases from J; junction bases left unmatched: 9. Germline CDR1 SGHTA, CDR2 FQGNSA. The CDR3 consists of 16 residues. The CDR3: CASSLTVAGGQQTQYF. DNA of the CDR3: TGTGCCAGCAGCTTAACTGTAGCGGGAGGCCAGCAGACCCAGTACTTC.

This chain links TRBV29-1 with TRBJ1-4; D perhaps matches TRBD1 (6 bases). Germline CDR1 SQVTM, CDR2 ANQGSEA. V was clipped by 7 bases and J by 2 bases, with 11 bases between them. CDR3 length equals 13 residues. CDR3 bases: TGCAGCGCCTCAGGGGATACTAATGAAAAACTGTTTTTT. This sequence encodes CSASGDTNEKLFF. The full variable domain, its missing parts supplied by reference TRBV29-1 and TRBJ1-4, is SAVISQKPSRDICQRGTSLTIQCQVDSQVTMMFWYRQQPGQSLTLIATANQGSEATYESGFVIDKFPISRPNLTFSTLTVSNMSPEDSSIYLCSASGDTNEKLFFGSGTQLSVL.

The rearrangement links TRBV6-5 to TRBJ2-7; D may be TRBD2 (5 bases). Germline V gene sequence: CDR1 MNHEY, CDR2 SVGAGI. V gave up 6 bases and J gave up 6 bases, with 18 bases separating them. The CDR3 covers 14 residues. CDR3 coding DNA: TGTGCCAGCAGCTACCGGGATCCGGGTGGCGAGCAGTACTTC. Protein product: CASSYRDPGGEQYF.

In its sample, this clone was seen once. This chain links TRBV5-1 with TRBJ2-7, with D perhaps matching TRBD1 (7 bases). Germline V gene lookup returns CDR1 SGHRS and CDR2 YFSETQ. The CDR3 length is 15 residues. Trimming removed 3 bases at V and 4 bases at J, with 17 bases between. CDR3 in amino acids: CASSSGTPRGYEQYF. The CDR3 region has the DNA TGCGCCAGCAGCTCCGGGACTCCCAGGGGGTACGAGCAGTACTTC.

This clone has more than one count but fewer than ten. The genes are TRBV30 and TRBJ1-2; D is possibly TRBD1 (6 bases). The V and J ends lost 4 bases and 9 bases respectively, with 12 bases between them. The CDR3 has 11 amino acids. The germline gives CDR1 GTSNPN, CDR2 SVGIG (reference sequence). CDR3 region: CAWNREFSYTF. The CDR3 DNA is TGTGCCTGGAACAGGGAATTTAGCTACACCTTC.

This rearrangement joins TRBV28 to TRBJ2-1; TRBD2 matches at 7 bases. The V gene end was trimmed by 6 bases and the J gene end by 6 bases; junction bases not matched to a gene: 5. This CDR3 contains 13 residues. The germline V gene has CDR1 MDHEN and CDR2 SYDVKM. The CDR3 is CASSPGGGNEQFF. As DNA, the CDR3 is TGTGCCAGCAGCCCAGGCGGGGGCAATGAGCAGTTCTTC.

The rearrangement links TRBV4-3 to TRBJ2-3, with 9 bases aligning to TRBD2. Germline lookup yields CDR1 LGHNA and CDR2 YSLEER. V was clipped by 0 bases and J by 4 bases; unmatched bases: 11. This CDR3 contains 18 residues. The CDR3 nucleotides are TGCGCCAGCAGCCAAGATCTCATAGGGGCGGGAGGGCCAGATACGCAGTATTTT. This encodes CASSQDLIGAGGPDTQYF.

J is TRBJ2-3 and V is TRBV27; 8 positions match TRBD2. Germline CDR1 reads MNHEY; CDR2 reads SMNVEV (reference sequence). The CDR3 is 14 residues long. The V and J ends lost 6 bases and 5 bases, in that order; junction bases with no gene match: 7. This CDR3 reads CASSRSGTEDTQYF. Written as DNA, the CDR3 is TGTGCCAGCAGCCGTAGCGGGACGGAAGATACGCAGTATTTT.

The V call is TRBV28, the J call TRBJ1-2; possibly TRBD1 for D (5 bases). Looked up from germline, CDR1 is MDHEN and CDR2 is SYDVKM. CDR3 length equals 12 residues. The CDR3, as DNA: TGTGCTGCATCTCAGGGAAACTATGGCTACACCTTC. This gives the protein CAASQGNYGYTF.

The chain joins TRBV29-1 to TRBJ1-2, with 8 positions matching TRBD1. The germline CDR1 and CDR2 sequences are SQVTM and ANQGSEA. This CDR3 spans 15 amino acids. The ends lost 6 bases at V and 8 bases at J; junction bases unmatched: 17. The chain's CDR3 is CSVTHTTGATGGYTF. In DNA form, the CDR3 reads TGCAGCGTCACCCACACGACAGGGGCAACCGGGGGCTACACCTTC.

This clone has just a few counts. The V call is TRBV11-2, the J call TRBJ2-5, with TRBD1 matching 11 bases. This CDR3 region has 15 residues. Trimming removed 5 bases from V and 4 bases from J; junction bases left unmatched: 6. Germline loops: CDR1 SGHAT, CDR2 FQNNGV. The CDR3 DNA reads as TGTGCCAGCAGCGTGGGACAGGGGGTGCGAGAGACCCAGTACTTC. Translated, it gives CASSVGQGVRETQYF.

The rearrangement joins TRBV7-2 to TRBJ2-6; unclear D gene. CDR1 SGHTA and CDR2 FQGNSA come from the germline V gene. Trimming shortened V by 7 bases and J by 4 bases, and 8 bases separated the two germline ends. The CDR3 loop spans 13 amino acids. Here the CDR3 DNA reads TGTGCCAGCAAATTGTCAGGGGCCAACGTCCTGACTTTC. It translates to CASKLSGANVLTF.

V and J are TRBV7-9 and TRBJ2-1; 11 positions match TRBD2. Per the germline V gene, CDR1 is SEHNR and CDR2 is FQNEAQ (reference sequence). The CDR3 extends over 18 amino acids. After removal of 3 bases from V and 5 bases from J, the junction contained 12 bases not matched to a gene. CDR3 residues: CASSFGTSGRPLDNEQFF. In nucleotides, the CDR3 is TGTGCCAGCAGCTTTGGGACTAGCGGACGTCCTTTAGACAATGAGCAGTTCTTC.

This clone occurred a few times. The chain couples TRBV29-1 to TRBJ2-1; the D gene is possibly TRBD1 (6 bases). Trimming shortened V by 5 bases and J by 0 bases, and 14 bases separated the two germline ends. CDR1 and CDR2 from the germline V gene are SQVTM and ANQGSEA. This CDR3 has 15 amino acids. The CDR3 DNA sequence: TGCAGCGTTCCTGATACAGGGAGCTCCTACAATGAGCAGTTCTTC. As protein: CSVPDTGSSYNEQFF.

This clone was recorded a few times. The chain combines TRBV6-6 with TRBJ1-2, with D unresolved. Per germline, CDR1 MNHNY and CDR2 SVGAGI (reference sequence). Trimming took 2 bases from V and 4 from J, leaving 11 bases between them. The CDR3 is 14 amino acids. This CDR3 is CASSYEPPGYGYTF. The CDR3 nucleotides are TGTGCCAGCAGTTACGAGCCCCCAGGCTATGGCTACACCTTC.

The rearrangement joins TRBV2 to TRBJ2-6; 9 nucleotides match TRBD1. J lost 0 bases, V lost 3 bases, and 6 bases had no gene match. The germline gives CDR1 SNHLY, CDR2 FYNNEI. CDR3 length: 18 residues. The CDR3 reads CASSEIWDRVSGANVLTF. Written as DNA, the CDR3 is TGTGCCAGCAGTGAGATATGGGACAGGGTCTCTGGGGCCAACGTCCTGACTTTC.

V and J are TRBV2 and TRBJ1-5; D is ambiguous. Trimming stripped 9 bases from V and 3 bases from J, with 12 bases between. The CDR3 runs to 13 residues. Germline CDR1 and CDR2: SNHLY and FYNNEI. The CDR3 loop is CASRREFNQPQHF. As DNA, the CDR3 is TGTGCCAGTAGGAGGGAATTCAATCAGCCCCAGCATTTT.

The chain links TRBV30 to TRBJ1-2; D ambiguous. The germline V gene encodes CDR1 GTSNPN and CDR2 SVGIG (reference sequence). The CDR3 is made up of 11 amino acids. V was cut by 0 bases and J by 8 bases, with 7 bases left in between. The CDR3 coding sequence is TGTGCCTGGAGTGTCAGGAGGGGCTACACCTTC. Protein: CAWSVRRGYTF.

This chain uses TRBV7-3 with TRBJ2-5; TRBD1 agrees at 9 bases. Trimming removed 2 bases from V and 4 bases from J; junction bases left unmatched: 5. CDR3 size: 15 residues. Germline V gene lookup returns CDR1 SGHTA and CDR2 FQGTGA. CDR3 in DNA: TGTGCCAGCAGCTTAGGACAGGGGTCAGGAGAGACCCAGTACTTC. This translates into CASSLGQGSGETQYF.

The chain uses TRBV10-3 and TRBJ1-2; D gene uncertain. The germline V and J ends were trimmed by 4 bases and 4 bases, with 7 bases remaining between them. Germline CDR1 and CDR2: ENHRY and SYGVKD. CDR3 size: 12 residues. CDR3 protein: CAISAEGYGYTF. CDR3 sequence (DNA): TGTGCCATCAGTGCTGAGGGCTATGGCTACACCTTC.

Only a few counts were recorded for this clone. In nucleotides, the CDR3 is TGTGCCAGCAGCGTACCTAATTGGAGATACCAAGAGACCCAGTACTTC. As protein: CASSVPNWRYQETQYF. The genes are TRBV11-2 and TRBJ2-5; D uncertain. V was cut by 5 bases and J by 0 bases, with 16 bases left in between. CDR1 SGHAT and CDR2 FQNNGV come from the germline V gene. The CDR3 is made up of 16 amino acids. The full variable domain, with the rest looked up from reference TRBV11-2 and TRBJ2-5, is EAGVAQSPRYKIIEKRQSVAFWCNPISGHATLYWYQQILGQGPKLLIQFQNNGVVDDSQLPKDRFSAERLKGVDSTLKIQPAKLEDSAVYLCASSVPNWRYQETQYFGPGTRLLVL.

This clone turned up a few times. The rearrangement uses TRBV29-1 and TRBJ2-5, with D possibly being TRBD1 (7 bases). Between the trimmed V and J ends, which lost 6 bases and 4 bases, there was a span of 24 bases. The CDR3 is 16 amino acids. The germline gives CDR1 SQVTM, CDR2 ANQGSEA. CDR3 nucleotide sequence: TGCAGCGTCTACCGGGACAGAGGCCGGAGGGTAGAGACCCAGTACTTC. The encoded protein is CSVYRDRGRRVETQYF.

A few counts support this clone. The chain couples TRBV27 to TRBJ2-1; TRBD2 is a possible D gene (6 bases). Trimming removed 4 bases from V and 1 base from J, with 17 bases in between. Germline CDR1 reads MNHEY; CDR2 reads SMNVEV (reference sequence). There are 17 residues in the CDR3. The CDR3 sequence: CASSYGLTRASYNEQFF. CDR3 bases: TGTGCCAGCAGTTACGGACTAACCCGCGCTTCCTACAATGAGCAGTTCTTC.

The sample holds a few counts of this clone. The chain is built from TRBV30 and TRBJ2-3; 7 bases map to TRBD2. This CDR3 comprises 12 residues. Per the germline V gene, CDR1 is GTSNPN and CDR2 is SVGIG (reference sequence). V shed 2 bases, J shed 10 bases, and the junction held 6 bases outside the gene matches. The CDR3 DNA reads as TGTGCCTGGAGTCGCCCGGGGGGTGCGCAGTATTTT. It encodes CAWSRPGGAQYF.

The sample holds a few counts of this clone. This chain joins TRBV30 and TRBJ2-1; 7 nucleotides agree with TRBD2. With 4 bases clipped from V and 3 bases from J, the junction kept 6 bases outside the gene matches. In germline, CDR1 is GTSNPN, CDR2 SVGIG (reference sequence). The CDR3 extends over 14 amino acids. This chain's CDR3 is CAWTIGTIYNEQFF. In DNA form, the CDR3 reads TGTGCCTGGACCATCGGGACTATCTACAATGAGCAGTTCTTC. The full variable domain, completed using reference TRBV30 and TRBJ2-1, is SQTIHQWPATLVQPVGSPLSLECTVEGTSNPNLYWYRQAAGRGLQLLFYSVGIGQISSEVPQNLSASRPQDRQFILSSKKLLLSDSGFYLCAWTIGTIYNEQFFGPGTRLTVL.

The table lists this clone with a few counts. J is TRBJ2-1 and V is TRBV5-8; no definite D call. Trimming took 2 bases from V and 4 from J, leaving 10 bases between them. CDR3 length: 14 amino acids. The V gene's germline CDR1 is SGHTS and CDR2 YDEGEE. CDR3 amino acids: CASSFQVLYNEQFF. CDR3 coding DNA: TGTGCCAGCAGCTTCCAGGTCTTATACAATGAGCAGTTCTTC.